What follows describes a single T cell receptor beta chain. Antigen: not known. This CDR3 region has 14 residues. Trimming shortened V by 7 bases and J by 0 bases, and 11 bases separated the two germline ends. CDR1 and CDR2 from the germline V gene are MNHNY and SVGAGI (reference sequence). Using immunoSEQ multiplex PCR, the repertoire was profiled, and TCRdb retains in-frame clones only, with some absent. The repertoire includes 100,000 to 150,000 clones, over 75% of them detected once, and around 2.1% sits in the top ten. The data originate from a study of cytotoxic CD8 clonotypes in ibrutinib-treated CLL. Looking at the study overall: Patients gave response samples after a median about eleven months of treatment, range 6 to 36. Points from the study as a whole: Clonality was higher at ibrutinib response and returned toward baseline at progression.

Sample: PBMCs, taken after 24 months of ibrutinib treatment. The rearrangement links TRBV6-6 to TRBJ2-3; D is unclear. The TCR comes from a human donor with chronic lymphocytic leukemia. CDR3 in amino acids: CASTQTGSTDTQYF. CDR3 DNA: TGTGCCAGCACCCAAACGGGCAGCACAGATACGCAGTATTTT.